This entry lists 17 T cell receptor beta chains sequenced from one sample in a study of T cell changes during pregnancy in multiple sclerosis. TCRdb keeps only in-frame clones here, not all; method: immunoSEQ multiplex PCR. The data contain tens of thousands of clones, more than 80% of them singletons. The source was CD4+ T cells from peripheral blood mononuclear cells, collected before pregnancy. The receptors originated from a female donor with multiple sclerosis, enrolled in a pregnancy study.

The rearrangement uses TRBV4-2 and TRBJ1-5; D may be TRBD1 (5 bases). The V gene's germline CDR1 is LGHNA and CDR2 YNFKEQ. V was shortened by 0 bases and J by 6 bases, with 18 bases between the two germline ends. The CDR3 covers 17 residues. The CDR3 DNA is TGTGCCAGCAGCCAAGATTGGCAGGGTGTCAATTCTCAGCCCCAGCATTTT. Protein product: CASSQDWQGVNSQPQHF.

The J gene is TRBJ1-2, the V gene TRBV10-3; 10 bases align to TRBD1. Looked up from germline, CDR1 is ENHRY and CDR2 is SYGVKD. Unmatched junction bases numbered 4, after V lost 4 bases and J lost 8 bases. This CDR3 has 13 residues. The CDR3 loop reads CAISGQGAGGYTF. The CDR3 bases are TGTGCCATCAGTGGACAGGGGGCGGGGGGCTACACCTTC.

CDR3 sequence: CASSNSQQGWRNTIYF. CDR3 in DNA: TGTGCCAGCAGCAACTCACAACAGGGGTGGAGAAACACCATATATTTT. The chain couples TRBV7-6 to TRBJ1-3; 7 positions agree with TRBD1. The CDR3 runs to 16 residues. In germline, CDR1 is SGHVS, CDR2 FNYEAQ. V was pared by 5 bases and J by 5 bases, with 12 bases of the junction left unmatched.

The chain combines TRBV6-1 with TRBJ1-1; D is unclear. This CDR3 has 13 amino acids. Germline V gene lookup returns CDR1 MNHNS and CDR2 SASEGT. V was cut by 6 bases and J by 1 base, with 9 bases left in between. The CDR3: CASSETGNTEAFF. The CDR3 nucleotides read TGTGCCAGCAGCGAGACGGGGAACACTGAAGCTTTCTTT.

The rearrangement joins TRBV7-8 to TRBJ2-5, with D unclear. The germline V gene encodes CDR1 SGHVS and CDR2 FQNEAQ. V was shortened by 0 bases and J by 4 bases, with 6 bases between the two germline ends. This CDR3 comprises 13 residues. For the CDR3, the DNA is TGTGCCAGCAGCTTAGCGCTGCGAGAGACCCAGTACTTC. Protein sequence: CASSLALRETQYF. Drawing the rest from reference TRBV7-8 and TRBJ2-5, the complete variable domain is GAGVSQSPRYKVAKRGQDVALRCDPISGHVSLFWYQQALGQGPEFLTYFQNEAQLDKSGLPSDRFFAERPEGSVSTLKIQRTQQEDSAVYLCASSLALRETQYFGPGTRLLVL.

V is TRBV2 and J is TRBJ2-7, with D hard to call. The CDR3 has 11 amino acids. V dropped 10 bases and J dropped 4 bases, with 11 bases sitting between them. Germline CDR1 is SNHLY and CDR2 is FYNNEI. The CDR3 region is CATGSRYEQYF. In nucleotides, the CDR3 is TGTGCCACCGGGTCCCGATACGAGCAGTACTTC. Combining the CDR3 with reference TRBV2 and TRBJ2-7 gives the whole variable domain EPEVTQTPSHQVTQMGQEVILRCVPISNHLYFYWYRQILGQKVEFLVSFYNNEISEKSEIFDDQFSVERPDGSNFTLKIRSTKLEDSAMYFCATGSRYEQYFGPGTRLTVT.

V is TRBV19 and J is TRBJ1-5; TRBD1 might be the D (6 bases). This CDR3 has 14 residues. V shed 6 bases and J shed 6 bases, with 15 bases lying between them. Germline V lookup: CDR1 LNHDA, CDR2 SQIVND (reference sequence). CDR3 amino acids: CASSTGTYSQPQHF. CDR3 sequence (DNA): TGTGCCAGTAGCACAGGGACATACAGTCAGCCCCAGCATTTT.

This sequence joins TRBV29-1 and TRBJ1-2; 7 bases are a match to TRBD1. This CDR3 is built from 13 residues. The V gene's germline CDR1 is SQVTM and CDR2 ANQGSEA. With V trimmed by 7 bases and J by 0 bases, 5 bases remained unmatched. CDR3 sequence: CSATDRANYGYTF. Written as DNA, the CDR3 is TGCAGCGCTACCGACAGGGCTAACTATGGCTACACCTTC.

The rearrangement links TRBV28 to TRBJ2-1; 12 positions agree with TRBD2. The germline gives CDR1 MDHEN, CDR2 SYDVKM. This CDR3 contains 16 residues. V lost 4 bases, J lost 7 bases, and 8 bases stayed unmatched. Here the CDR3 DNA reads TGTGCCAGCAGTTCCCAGACTAGCGGGGGCCCAAATGAGCAGTTCTTC. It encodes CASSSQTSGGPNEQFF.

This CDR3 reads CASSPPLARADEKLFF. In DNA form, the CDR3 reads TGTGCCAGTAGTCCCCCCTTAGCCAGGGCGGATGAAAAACTGTTTTTT. The chain joins TRBV19 to TRBJ1-4; D is possibly TRBD1 (5 bases). The CDR3 loop spans 16 amino acids. The V gene's germline CDR1 is LNHDA and CDR2 SQIVND (reference sequence). Trimming removed 5 bases at V and 6 bases at J, with 19 bases between.

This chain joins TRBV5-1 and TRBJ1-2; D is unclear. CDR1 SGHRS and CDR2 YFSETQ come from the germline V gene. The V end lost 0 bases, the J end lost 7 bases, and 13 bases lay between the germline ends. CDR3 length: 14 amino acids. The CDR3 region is CASSLAKAGRGYTF. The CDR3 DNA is TGCGCCAGCAGCTTGGCCAAGGCGGGTCGTGGCTACACCTTC.

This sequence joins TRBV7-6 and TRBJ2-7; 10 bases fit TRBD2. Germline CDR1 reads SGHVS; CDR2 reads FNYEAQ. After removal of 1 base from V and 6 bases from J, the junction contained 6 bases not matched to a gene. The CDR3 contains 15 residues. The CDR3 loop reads CASSLGAGGPSEQYF. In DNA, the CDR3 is TGTGCCAGCAGCTTAGGAGCGGGAGGGCCCTCCGAGCAGTACTTC.

The CDR3 DNA follows: TGTGCCAGCAGACAGGAGAGAGCAACTAATGAAAAACTGTTTTTT. It is translated as CASRQERATNEKLFF. The chain recombines TRBV2 with TRBJ1-4, with D perhaps TRBD1 (5 bases). CDR1 is SNHLY, CDR2 FYNNEI, per germline. The CDR3 runs 15 residues. Trimming took off 6 bases at V and 0 bases at J, with 11 bases between the two ends.

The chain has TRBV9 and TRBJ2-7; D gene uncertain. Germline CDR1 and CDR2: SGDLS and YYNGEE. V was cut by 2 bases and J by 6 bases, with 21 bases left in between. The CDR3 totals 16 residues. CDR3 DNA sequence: TGTGCCAGCAGCGTTTCCGCCGGGTCTGAGAGCACCGAGCAGTACTTC. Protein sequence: CASSVSAGSESTEQYF.

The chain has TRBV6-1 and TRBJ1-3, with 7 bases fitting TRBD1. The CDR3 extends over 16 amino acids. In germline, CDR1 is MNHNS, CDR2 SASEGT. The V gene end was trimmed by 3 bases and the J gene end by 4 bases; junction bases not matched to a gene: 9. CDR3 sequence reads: CASSDPTGIFGNTIYF. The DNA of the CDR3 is TGTGCCAGCAGTGACCCGACAGGGATTTTCGGAAACACCATATATTTT.

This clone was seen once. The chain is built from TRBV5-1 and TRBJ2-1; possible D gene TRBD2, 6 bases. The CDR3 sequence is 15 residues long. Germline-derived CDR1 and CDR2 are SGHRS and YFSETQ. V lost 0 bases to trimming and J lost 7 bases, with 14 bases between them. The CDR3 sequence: CASSLDGTQANEQFF. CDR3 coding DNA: TGCGCCAGCAGCTTGGACGGGACTCAAGCTAATGAGCAGTTCTTC.

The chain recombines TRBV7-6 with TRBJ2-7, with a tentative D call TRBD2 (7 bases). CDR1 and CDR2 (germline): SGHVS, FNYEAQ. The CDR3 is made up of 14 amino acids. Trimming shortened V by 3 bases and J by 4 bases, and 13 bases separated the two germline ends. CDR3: CASSFYGGQYEQYF. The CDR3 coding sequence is TGTGCCAGCAGCTTTTACGGGGGGCAATACGAGCAGTACTTC.